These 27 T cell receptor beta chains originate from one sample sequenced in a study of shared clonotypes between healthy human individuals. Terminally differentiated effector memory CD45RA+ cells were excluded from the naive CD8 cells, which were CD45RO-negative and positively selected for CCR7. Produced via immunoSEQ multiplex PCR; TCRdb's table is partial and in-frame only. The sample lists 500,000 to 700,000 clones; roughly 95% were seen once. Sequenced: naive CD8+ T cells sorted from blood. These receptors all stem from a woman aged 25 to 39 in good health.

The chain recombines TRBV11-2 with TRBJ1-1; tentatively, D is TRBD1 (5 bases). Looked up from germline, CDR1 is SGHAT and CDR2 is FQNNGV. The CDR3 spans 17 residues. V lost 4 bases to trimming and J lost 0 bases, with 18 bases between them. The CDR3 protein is CASSSSSRGGMNTEAFF. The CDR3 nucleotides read TGTGCCAGCAGCTCTTCGTCCCGGGGGGGAATGAACACTGAAGCTTTCTTT.

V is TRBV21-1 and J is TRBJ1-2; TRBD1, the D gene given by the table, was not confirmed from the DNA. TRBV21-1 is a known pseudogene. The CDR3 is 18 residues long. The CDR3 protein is CASSMGCSLTGQDYGYTF. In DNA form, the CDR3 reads TGTGCCAGCAGCATGGGTTGTTCCTTAACAGGGCAGGACTATGGCTACACCTTC.

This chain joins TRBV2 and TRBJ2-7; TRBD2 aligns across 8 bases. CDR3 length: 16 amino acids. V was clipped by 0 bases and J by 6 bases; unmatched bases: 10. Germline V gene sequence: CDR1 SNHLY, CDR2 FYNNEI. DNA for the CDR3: TGTGCCAGCAGTGAAGCGTGGGCTAGCGGGTTTTCCGAGCAGTACTTC. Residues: CASSEAWASGFSEQYF.

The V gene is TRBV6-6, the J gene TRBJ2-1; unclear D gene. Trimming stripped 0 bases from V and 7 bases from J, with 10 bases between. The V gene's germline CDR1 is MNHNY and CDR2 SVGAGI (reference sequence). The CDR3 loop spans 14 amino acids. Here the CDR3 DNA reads TGTGCCAGCAGTTACTCGATGGCGAGGAATGAGCAGTTCTTC. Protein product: CASSYSMARNEQFF.

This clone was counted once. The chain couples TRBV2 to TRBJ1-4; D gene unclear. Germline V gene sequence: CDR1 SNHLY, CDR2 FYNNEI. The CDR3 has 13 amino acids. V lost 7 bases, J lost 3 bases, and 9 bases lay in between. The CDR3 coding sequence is TGTGCCAGCACACACGGACCTAATGAAAAACTGTTTTTT. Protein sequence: CASTHGPNEKLFF.

CDR3 bases: TGTGCCAGCAGCGCACCGGGATCCCACTACAATGAGCAGTTCTTC. It yields the protein CASSAPGSHYNEQFF. This chain uses TRBV9 with TRBJ2-1, with TRBD2 as a possible D gene (5 bases). Germline CDR1 is SGDLS and CDR2 is YYNGEE. V was cut by 3 bases and J by 3 bases, with 13 bases left in between. This CDR3 comprises 15 residues.

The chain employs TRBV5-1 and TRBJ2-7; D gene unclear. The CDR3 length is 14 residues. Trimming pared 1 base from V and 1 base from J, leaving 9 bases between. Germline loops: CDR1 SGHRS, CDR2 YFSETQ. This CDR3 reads CASSLSDGSYEQYF. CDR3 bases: TGCGCCAGCAGCTTGTCTGACGGATCCTACGAGCAGTACTTC.

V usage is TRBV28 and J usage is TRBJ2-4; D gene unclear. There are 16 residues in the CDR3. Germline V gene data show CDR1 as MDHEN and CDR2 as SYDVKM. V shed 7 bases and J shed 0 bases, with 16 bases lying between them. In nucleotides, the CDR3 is TGTGCCAGCAACACCCACGACACCCTAGCCAAAAACATTCAGTACTTC. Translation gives CASNTHDTLAKNIQYF.

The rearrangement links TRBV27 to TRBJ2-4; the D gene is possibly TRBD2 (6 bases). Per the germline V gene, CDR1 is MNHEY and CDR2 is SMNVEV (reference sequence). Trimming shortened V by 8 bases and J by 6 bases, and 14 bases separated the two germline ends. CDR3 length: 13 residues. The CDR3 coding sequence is TGTGCCAGCGGACCAGGACTAAGAAACATTCAGTACTTC. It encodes CASGPGLRNIQYF.

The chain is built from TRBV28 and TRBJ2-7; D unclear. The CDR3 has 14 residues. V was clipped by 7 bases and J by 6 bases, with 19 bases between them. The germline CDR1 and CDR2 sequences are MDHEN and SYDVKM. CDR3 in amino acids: CASKKPGAVTEQYF. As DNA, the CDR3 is TGTGCCAGCAAAAAGCCAGGTGCAGTGACCGAGCAGTACTTC.

Here the CDR3 reads CASSPTTGHYEQYF. CDR3 sequence (DNA): TGTGCCAGCAGCCCGACGACAGGCCACTACGAGCAGTACTTC. The rearrangement uses TRBV7-2 and TRBJ2-5, with TRBD1 as a possible D gene (6 bases). The end of the DNA is better explained by TRBJ2-7, so the J call may be wrong. The CDR3 sequence is 14 residues long. Germline V lookup: CDR1 SGHTA, CDR2 FQGNSA.

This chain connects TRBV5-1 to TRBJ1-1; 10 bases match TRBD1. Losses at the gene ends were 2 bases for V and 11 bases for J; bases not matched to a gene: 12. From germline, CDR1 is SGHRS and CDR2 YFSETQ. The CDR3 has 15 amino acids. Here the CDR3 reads CASSLPGQGLVEAFF. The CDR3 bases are TGCGCCAGCAGCTTACCGGGACAGGGGCTAGTCGAGGCTTTCTTT. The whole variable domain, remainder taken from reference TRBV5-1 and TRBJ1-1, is KAGVTQTPRYLIKTRGQQVTLSCSPISGHRSVSWYQQTPGQGLQFLFEYFSETQRNKGNFPGRFSGRQFSNSRSEMNVSTLELGDSALYLCASSLPGQGLVEAFFGQGTRLTVV.

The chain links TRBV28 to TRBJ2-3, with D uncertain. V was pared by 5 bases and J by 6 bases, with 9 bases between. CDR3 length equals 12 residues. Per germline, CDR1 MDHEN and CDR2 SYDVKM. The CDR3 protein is CASSQTTDTQYF. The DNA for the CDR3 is TGTGCCAGCAGTCAAACAACTGATACGCAGTATTTT.

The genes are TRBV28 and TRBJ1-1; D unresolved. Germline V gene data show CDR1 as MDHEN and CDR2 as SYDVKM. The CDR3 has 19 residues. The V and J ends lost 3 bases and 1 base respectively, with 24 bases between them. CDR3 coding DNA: TGTGCCAGCAGTTTGGGGTTGGAACAGAATAATTTTCCGAACACTGAAGCTTTCTTT. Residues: CASSLGLEQNNFPNTEAFF. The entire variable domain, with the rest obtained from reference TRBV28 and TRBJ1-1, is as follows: DVKVTQSSRYLVKRTGEKVFLECVQDMDHENMFWYRQDPGLGLRLIYFSYDVKMKEKGDIPEGYSVSREKKERFSLILESASTNQTSMYLCASSLGLEQNNFPNTEAFFGQGTRLTVV.

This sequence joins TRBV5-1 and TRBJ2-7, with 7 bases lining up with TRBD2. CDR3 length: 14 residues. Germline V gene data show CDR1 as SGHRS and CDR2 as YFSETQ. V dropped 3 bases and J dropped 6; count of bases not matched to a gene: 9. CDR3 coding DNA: TGCGCCAGCAGCTCATCCGGGAGGATGGGCGAGCAGTACTTC. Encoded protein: CASSSSGRMGEQYF.

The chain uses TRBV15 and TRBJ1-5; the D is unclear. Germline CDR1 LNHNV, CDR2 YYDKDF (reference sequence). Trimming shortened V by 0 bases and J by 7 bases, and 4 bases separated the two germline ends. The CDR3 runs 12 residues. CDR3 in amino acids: CATSREEQPQHF. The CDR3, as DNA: TGTGCCACCAGCAGAGAGGAACAGCCCCAGCATTTT. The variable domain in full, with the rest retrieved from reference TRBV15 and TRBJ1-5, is DAMVIQNPRYQVTQFGKPVTLSCSQTLNHNVMYWYQQKSSQAPKLLFHYYDKDFNNEADTPDNFQSRRPNTSFCFLDIRSPGLGDTAMYLCATSREEQPQHFGDGTRLSIL.

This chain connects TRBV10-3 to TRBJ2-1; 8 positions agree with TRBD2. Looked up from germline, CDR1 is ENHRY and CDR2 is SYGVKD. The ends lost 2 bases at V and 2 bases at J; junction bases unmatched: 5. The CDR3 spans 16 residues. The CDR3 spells CAISEVVTSAYNEQFF. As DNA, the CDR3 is TGTGCCATCAGTGAGGTCGTGACTAGCGCCTACAATGAGCAGTTCTTC.

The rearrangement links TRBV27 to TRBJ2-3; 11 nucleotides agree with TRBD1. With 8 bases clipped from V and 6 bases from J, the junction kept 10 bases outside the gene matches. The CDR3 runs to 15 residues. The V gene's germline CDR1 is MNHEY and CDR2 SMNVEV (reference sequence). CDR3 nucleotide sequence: TGTGCCAGCCACTTCGGGACAGGGGGTATTGATACGCAGTATTTT. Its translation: CASHFGTGGIDTQYF.

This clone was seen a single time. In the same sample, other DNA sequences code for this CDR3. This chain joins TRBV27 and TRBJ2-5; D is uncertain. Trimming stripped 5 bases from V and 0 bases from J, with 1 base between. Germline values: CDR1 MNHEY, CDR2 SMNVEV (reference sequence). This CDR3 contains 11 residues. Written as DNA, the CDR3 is TGTGCCAGCAGTGACCAAGAGACCCAGTACTTC. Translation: CASSDQETQYF.

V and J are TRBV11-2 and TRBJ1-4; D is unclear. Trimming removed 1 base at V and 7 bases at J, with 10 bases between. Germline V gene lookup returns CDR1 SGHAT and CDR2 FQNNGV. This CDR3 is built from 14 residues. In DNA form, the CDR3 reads TGTGCCAGCAGCTTAGGTGCCGGCGCTGAAAAACTGTTTTTT. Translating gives CASSLGAGAEKLFF.

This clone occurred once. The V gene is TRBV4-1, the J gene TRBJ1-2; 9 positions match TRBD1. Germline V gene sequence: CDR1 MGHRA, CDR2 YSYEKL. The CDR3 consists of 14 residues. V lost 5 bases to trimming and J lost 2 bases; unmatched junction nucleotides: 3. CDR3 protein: CASSYGQGNYGYTF. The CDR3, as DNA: TGCGCCAGCAGCTACGGACAGGGGAACTATGGCTACACCTTC.

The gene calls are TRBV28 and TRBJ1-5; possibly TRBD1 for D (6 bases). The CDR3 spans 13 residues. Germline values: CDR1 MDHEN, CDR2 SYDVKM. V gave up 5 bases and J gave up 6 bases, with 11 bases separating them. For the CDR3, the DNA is TGTGCCAGCAGTCTAACAGGGACTCAGCCCCAGCATTTT. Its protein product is CASSLTGTQPQHF. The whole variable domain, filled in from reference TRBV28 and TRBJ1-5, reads DVKVTQSSRYLVKRTGEKVFLECVQDMDHENMFWYRQDPGLGLRLIYFSYDVKMKEKGDIPEGYSVSREKKERFSLILESASTNQTSMYLCASSLTGTQPQHFGDGTRLSIL.

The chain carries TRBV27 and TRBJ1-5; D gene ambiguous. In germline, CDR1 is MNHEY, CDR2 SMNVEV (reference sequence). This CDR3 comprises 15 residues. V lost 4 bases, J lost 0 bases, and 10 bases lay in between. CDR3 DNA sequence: TGTGCCAGCAGTTCGAGTGGGGTTAGCAATCAGCCCCAGCATTTT. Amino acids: CASSSSGVSNQPQHF.

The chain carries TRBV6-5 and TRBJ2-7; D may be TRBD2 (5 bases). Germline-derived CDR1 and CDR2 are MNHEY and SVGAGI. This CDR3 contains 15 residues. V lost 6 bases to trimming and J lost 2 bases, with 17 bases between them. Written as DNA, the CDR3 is TGTGCCAGCAGAAAAACAGTCAGAGGGACCTACGAGCAGTACTTC. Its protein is CASRKTVRGTYEQYF.

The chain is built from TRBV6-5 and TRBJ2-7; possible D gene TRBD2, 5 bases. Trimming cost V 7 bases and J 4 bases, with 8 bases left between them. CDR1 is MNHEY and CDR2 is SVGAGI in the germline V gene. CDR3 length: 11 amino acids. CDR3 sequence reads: CASIRGYEQYF. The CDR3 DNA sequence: TGTGCCAGCATAAGAGGGTACGAGCAGTACTTC.

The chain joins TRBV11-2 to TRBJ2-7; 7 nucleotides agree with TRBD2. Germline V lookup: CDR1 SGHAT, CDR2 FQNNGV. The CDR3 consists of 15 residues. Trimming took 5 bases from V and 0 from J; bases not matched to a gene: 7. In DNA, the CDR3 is TGTGCCAGCAGCCCCTCTAGCGGTTCCTCCTACGAGCAGTACTTC. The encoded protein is CASSPSSGSSYEQYF.

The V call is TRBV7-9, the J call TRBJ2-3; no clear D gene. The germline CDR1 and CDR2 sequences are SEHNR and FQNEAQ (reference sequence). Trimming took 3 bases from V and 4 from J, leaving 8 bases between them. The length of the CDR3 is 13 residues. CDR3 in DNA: TGTGCCAGCAGCTTCCAAGGCGCAGATACGCAGTATTTT. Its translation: CASSFQGADTQYF.